Given below is one T cell receptor (beta chain) in context. What antigen it recognizes has not been identified. Qualities for individual bases were not recorded, and no much larger clone is one base off. The data derive from a study of control samples from healthy donors and cancer patients (dated by TCRdb to about 2020). The CDR3 contains 16 residues, cysteine and phenylalanine counted. Only the CDR3 part of the read is kept: 48 bases, read in frame from the first base. V is pruned by 3 bases and J by 7 bases, leaving 11 bases of the junction without a gene match. CDR1 and CDR2 are read off the germline V gene as SGDLS and YYNGEE. The library was generated by the immunoSEQ multiplex PCR assay. The source is immuneACCESS, and TCRdb retained only in-frame sequences with V and J called. Part of the clones is not carried over; for the studies checked, unresolved V genes explain less than half of this, and the remainder is unexplained. The sample has over 85,000 clones on record, more than 85% of them singletons. The top ten hold 1.5% of the sample.

The material sequenced was blood. The source of this sequence is a woman in her 30s in good health. The chain is assembled from TRBV9 and TRBJ2-1; 9 bases in the middle match TRBD1. The CDR3 here reads CASSATGTGMWNEQFF. The bases are TGTGCCAGCAGCGCAACCGGGACAGGGATGTGGAATGAGCAGTTCTTC.